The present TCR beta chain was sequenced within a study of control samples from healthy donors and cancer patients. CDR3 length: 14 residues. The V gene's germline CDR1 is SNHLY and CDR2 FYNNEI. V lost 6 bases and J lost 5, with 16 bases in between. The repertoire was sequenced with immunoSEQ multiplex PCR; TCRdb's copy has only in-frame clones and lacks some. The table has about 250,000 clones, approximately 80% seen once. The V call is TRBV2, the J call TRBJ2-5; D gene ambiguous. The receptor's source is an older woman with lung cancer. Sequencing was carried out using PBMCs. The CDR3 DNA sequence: TGTGCCAGCAGGAGGATGGCGGAATGGGAGACCCAGTACTTC. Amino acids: CASRRMAEWETQYF.